The 20 T cell receptor beta chains below come from one sample, sequenced in a study of T cells after yellow fever vaccination. From the 5' RACE reads, TCRdb called clonotypes with MiXCR, one entry per CDR3 protein. Of about 170,000 distinct CDR3 sequences in the sample, more than 9.5% are singletons; the top ten hold around 34%. Here the sequenced sample was CD8+ T cells sorted from PBMCs, taken 15 days after the yellow fever booster vaccination. The receptor source for this set is a man between 18 and 35 years old who received the YFV17D yellow fever vaccine.

This clonotype came up a few times. One junction end disagrees with the germline gene, perhaps due to a read error. The chain recombines TRBV4-1 with TRBJ2-3; unclear D gene. CDR1 is MGHRA and CDR2 is YSYEKL in the germline V gene. The CDR3 has 12 residues. The CDR3 nucleotides are TGCGCCAGCAGCCAAGATGCTGCGACCCGGAATTTT. Translated: CASSQDAATRNF.

This clonotype was observed a few times. The V gene is TRBV18, the J gene TRBJ1-2, with D unclear. This CDR3 has 18 residues. Per the germline V gene, CDR1 is KGHSH and CDR2 is LQKENI. Trimming pared 3 bases from V and 4 bases from J, leaving 24 bases between. CDR3 DNA sequence: TGTGCCAGCTCACCCCTGACTACCTCCTTGGTGCTCTTCTATGGCTACACCTTC. Translating gives CASSPLTTSLVLFYGYTF.

The J gene is TRBJ1-5, the V gene TRBV4-1, with D possibly being TRBD1 (5 bases). CDR3 size: 15 residues. The V and J ends lost 1 base and 0 bases respectively, with 7 bases between them. Germline V gene lookup returns CDR1 MGHRA and CDR2 YSYEKL. CDR3 sequence reads: CASSQVQGSNQPQHF. For the CDR3, the DNA is TGCGCCAGCAGCCAAGTCCAGGGTAGCAATCAGCCCCAGCATTTT.

This clonotype was seen a few times. This sequence joins TRBV6-1 and TRBJ2-3, with 8 positions matching TRBD1. Germline CDR1 reads MNHNS; CDR2 reads SASEGT. Unmatched junction bases numbered 6, after V lost 4 bases and J lost 0 bases. The CDR3 is 16 amino acids. The CDR3, as DNA: TGTGCCAGCAGTGTCCAGGGGGCGGAGAGCACAGATACGCAGTATTTT. This encodes CASSVQGAESTDTQYF.

This chain connects TRBV6-2 or TRBV6-3 to TRBJ2-1; 9 bases map to TRBD2. V shed 7 bases and J 0 bases; nucleotides not matched to a gene: 7. There are 16 residues in the CDR3. Germline V gene data show CDR1 as MNHEY and CDR2 as SVGEGT. The CDR3 coding sequence is TGTGCCAGCATTAATGAGACTAGCGGCTCCTACAATGAGCAGTTCTTC. Protein sequence: CASINETSGSYNEQFF.

This clonotype was found a few times. This chain links TRBV5-1 with TRBJ1-1; the match to TRBD1 covers 10 bases. The CDR3 is made up of 16 amino acids. Germline V gene lookup returns CDR1 SGHRS and CDR2 YFSETQ. The ends lost 0 bases at V and 4 bases at J; junction bases unmatched: 6. As DNA, the CDR3 is TGCGCCAGCAGCTTGGGACAGGGGGCGCGCGGCACTGAAGCTTTCTTT. Translating it yields CASSLGQGARGTEAFF.

The V call is TRBV3-1, the J call TRBJ2-5, with D possibly matching TRBD2 (6 bases). Trimming removed 1 base at V and 3 bases at J, with 12 bases between. Germline V gene sequence: CDR1 LGHDT, CDR2 YNNKEL (reference sequence). This CDR3 is built from 15 residues. The DNA of the CDR3 is TGTGCCAGCAGCCAAGGGTCGACTAGTAAAGAGACCCAGTACTTC. As protein: CASSQGSTSKETQYF.

The gene calls are TRBV3-1 and TRBJ1-1, with D tentatively TRBD1 (5 bases). V dropped 3 bases and J dropped 1 base, with 12 bases sitting between them. The CDR3 has 15 residues. Germline V lookup: CDR1 LGHDT, CDR2 YNNKEL (reference sequence). The CDR3 region has the DNA TGTGCCAGCAGCCAGCAGGGACGGGGGAACACTGAAGCTTTCTTT. As protein: CASSQQGRGNTEAFF. The whole variable domain, remainder taken from reference TRBV3-1 and TRBJ1-1, is DTAVSQTPKYLVTQMGNDKSIKCEQNLGHDTMYWYKQDSKKFLKIMFSYNNKELIINETVPNRFSPKSPDKAHLNLHINSLELGDSAVYFCASSQQGRGNTEAFFGQGTRLTVV.

The chain recombines TRBV14 with TRBJ2-5; 10 bases match TRBD2. The V gene end was trimmed by 0 bases and the J gene end by 4 bases; junction bases not matched to a gene: 5. Germline V gives CDR1 SGHDN, CDR2 FVKESK. This CDR3 is 16 amino acids long. CDR3 nucleotides: TGTGCCAGCAGCCAAGATACTAGCGGGGAAATAGAGACCCAGTACTTC. Translating it yields CASSQDTSGEIETQYF.

This clonotype turned up a few times. This chain connects TRBV25-1 to TRBJ2-7, with 9 nucleotides matching TRBD1. Germline assignment: CDR1 MGHDK and CDR2 SYGVNS. The CDR3 totals 14 residues. V shed 5 bases, J shed 5 bases, and the junction held 7 bases outside the gene matches. DNA of the CDR3: TGTGCCAGCAGTAGGGGGACAGGGCCCCACGAGCAGTACTTC. Protein product: CASSRGTGPHEQYF.

The chain carries TRBV5-4 and TRBJ2-7; D not certain. Trimming stripped 1 base from V and 1 base from J, with 6 bases between. Germline V gene lookup returns CDR1 SGHNT and CDR2 YYREEE (reference sequence). CDR3 length: 13 residues. In DNA, the CDR3 is TGTGCCAGCAGCTTGCCAGATTCCTACGAGCAGTACTTC. It encodes CASSLPDSYEQYF. Combining the CDR3 with reference TRBV5-4 and TRBJ2-7 gives the whole variable domain ETGVTQSPTHLIKTRGQQVTLRCSSQSGHNTVSWYQQALGQGPQFIFQYYREEENGRGNFPPRFSGLQFPNYSSELNVNALELDDSALYLCASSLPDSYEQYFGPGTRLTVT.

This clonotype was counted a few times. This chain joins TRBV19 and TRBJ1-1; no definite D call. There are 11 residues in the CDR3. V was cut by 7 bases and J by 2 bases, with 5 bases left in between. Germline CDR1 LNHDA, CDR2 SQIVND (reference sequence). CDR3 sequence: CASILNTEAFF. The CDR3 coding sequence is TGTGCCAGTATTCTCAACACTGAAGCTTTCTTT. The complete variable domain, with remaining parts taken from reference TRBV19 and TRBJ1-1, reads DGGITQSPKYLFRKEGQNVTLSCEQNLNHDAMYWYRQDPGQGLRLIYYSQIVNDFQKGDIAEGYSVSREKKESFPLTVTSAQKNPTAFYLCASILNTEAFFGQGTRLTVV.

This clonotype was found a few times. The chain employs TRBV10-2 and TRBJ2-5; 10 bases are a match to TRBD2. The trim removed 0 bases at V and 5 bases at J, leaving 9 bases unmatched. The CDR3 is made up of 17 amino acids. CDR1 is WSHSY, CDR2 SAAADI, per germline. For the CDR3, the DNA is TGCGCCAGCAGTGAGTCTAGTCCAGCGGGGGGGCGCGAGACCCAGTACTTC. It translates to CASSESSPAGGRETQYF.

The chain uses TRBV27 and TRBJ2-3; D gene uncertain. V was clipped by 5 bases and J by 0 bases, with 12 bases between them. Germline V gives CDR1 MNHEY, CDR2 SMNVEV (reference sequence). The CDR3 covers 15 residues. In DNA, the CDR3 is TGTGCCAGCAGTCGAACCTCGAGAAGCACAGATACGCAGTATTTT. Protein product: CASSRTSRSTDTQYF.

The chain uses TRBV27 and TRBJ1-2, with D possibly matching TRBD1 (6 bases). The CDR3 runs to 14 residues. CDR1 MNHEY and CDR2 SMNVEV come from the germline V gene (reference sequence). The V gene lost 3 bases and the J gene lost 4 bases, with 12 bases spanning the gap. The CDR3 region is CASSLGGRGYGYTF. The CDR3 nucleotides are TGTGCCAGCAGTTTGGGGGGGCGTGGCTATGGCTACACCTTC.

This clonotype was counted only a few times. This chain uses TRBV4-2 with TRBJ2-7, with 7 positions matching TRBD1. With 0 bases clipped from V and 2 bases from J, the junction kept 1 base outside the gene matches. Germline values: CDR1 LGHNA, CDR2 YNFKEQ. CDR3 length equals 14 residues. The CDR3 coding sequence is TGTGCCAGCAGCCAAGAAGACAGGGCCTACGAGCAGTACTTC. Encoded protein: CASSQEDRAYEQYF.

This clonotype was seen a few times. J is TRBJ1-1 and V is TRBV12-3 or TRBV12-4, with TRBD1 as a possible D gene (5 bases). This CDR3 comprises 15 residues. V was shortened by 6 bases and J by 5 bases, with 19 bases between the two germline ends. The CDR3 DNA is TGTGCCAGCAGCTACAACGGCTTGGGACCGACTGAAGCTTTCTTT. Encoded protein: CASSYNGLGPTEAFF.

V usage is TRBV7-8 and J usage is TRBJ1-5; no definite D call. CDR3 size: 15 residues. Trimming removed 2 bases from V and 5 bases from J, with 13 bases in between. CDR1 and CDR2 (germline): SGHVS, FQNEAQ. As DNA, the CDR3 is TGTGCCAGCAGCTTAATGGCCACCCCTGATCAGCCCCAGCATTTT. Its protein is CASSLMATPDQPQHF.

This clonotype was found many times. The chain combines TRBV9 with TRBJ1-6, with 10 bases that match TRBD1. The CDR3 contains 16 residues. Germline V gene lookup returns CDR1 SGDLS and CDR2 YYNGEE. Trimming took 4 bases from V and 13 from J; bases not matched to a gene: 14. In DNA, the CDR3 is TGTGCCAGCAGCCCCCACTTGGGACAGGGGCCTCTGCCCCTCCACTTT. Amino acids: CASSPHLGQGPLPLHF.

V usage is TRBV5-1 and J usage is TRBJ1-2; 8 nucleotides match TRBD1. The germline V gene encodes CDR1 SGHRS and CDR2 YFSETQ. The CDR3 sequence is 14 residues long. J was trimmed by 12 bases and V by 4 bases; bases with no gene match: 14. CDR3 sequence reads: CASSPLDRGNPDTF. DNA of the CDR3: TGCGCCAGCAGCCCCCTCGACAGGGGAAACCCGGACACCTTC.